This T cell receptor beta chain emerged from a study of T cells after yellow fever vaccination. The germline V gene encodes CDR1 DFQATT and CDR2 SNEGSKA (reference sequence). The ends lost 1 base at V and 5 bases at J; junction bases unmatched: 6. The CDR3 extends over 15 amino acids. TCRdb re-analysed the 5' RACE reads in MiXCR, keeping a single row per CDR3 protein. Of some 240,000 distinct CDR3 sequences listed, about 3% were seen once; the top ten hold approximately 3%. Points from the study as a whole: Researchers noted that a small share of clonotypes showed up in both CD4 and CD8 compartments. Most clones from primary vaccination resurfaced after the booster (about 95% CD4, around 90% CD8). Abundant contaminating clonotypes from the bulk population could appear in FACS-sorted repertoires. Peaking on day 5 versus 15, the secondary response was faster but weaker.

This clonotype was found many times. What it binds is not known. Here the sequenced sample was CD4+ T cells sorted from PBMCs, taken 10 days after the yellow fever booster vaccination. The source is a man in his late teens or twenties who received the YFV17D yellow fever vaccine. This chain uses TRBV20-1 with TRBJ2-1, with 9 nucleotides matching TRBD2. The CDR3 loop is CSARGGGGANNEQFF. For the CDR3, the DNA is TGCAGTGCTAGAGGAGGCGGGGGGGCCAACAATGAGCAGTTCTTC.